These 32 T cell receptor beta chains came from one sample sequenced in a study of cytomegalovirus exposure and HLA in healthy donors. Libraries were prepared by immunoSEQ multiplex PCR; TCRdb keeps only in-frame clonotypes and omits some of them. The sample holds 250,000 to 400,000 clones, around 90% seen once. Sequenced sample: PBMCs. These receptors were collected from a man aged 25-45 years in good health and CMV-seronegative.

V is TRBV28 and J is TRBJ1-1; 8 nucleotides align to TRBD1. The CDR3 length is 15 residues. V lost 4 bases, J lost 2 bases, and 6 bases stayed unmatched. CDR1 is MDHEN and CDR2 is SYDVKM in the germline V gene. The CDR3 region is CASSSRDRTNTEAFF. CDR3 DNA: TGTGCCAGCAGTTCCCGGGACAGGACTAACACTGAAGCTTTCTTT.

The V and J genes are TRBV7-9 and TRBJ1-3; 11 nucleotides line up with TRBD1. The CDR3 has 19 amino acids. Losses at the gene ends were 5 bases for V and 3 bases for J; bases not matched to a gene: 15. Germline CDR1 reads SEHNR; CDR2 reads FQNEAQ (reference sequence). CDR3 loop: CASSRTGTGGSGLGNTIYF. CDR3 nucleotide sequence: TGTGCCAGCAGCAGAACCGGGACAGGGGGTTCAGGACTTGGAAACACCATATATTTT.

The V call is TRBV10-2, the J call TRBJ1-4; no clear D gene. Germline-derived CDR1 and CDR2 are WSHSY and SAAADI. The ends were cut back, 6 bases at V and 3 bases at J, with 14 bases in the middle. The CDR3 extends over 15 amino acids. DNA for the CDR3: TGCGCCAGCAGGCCCTTAATAAGCCCTAATGAAAAACTGTTTTTT. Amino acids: CASRPLISPNEKLFF.

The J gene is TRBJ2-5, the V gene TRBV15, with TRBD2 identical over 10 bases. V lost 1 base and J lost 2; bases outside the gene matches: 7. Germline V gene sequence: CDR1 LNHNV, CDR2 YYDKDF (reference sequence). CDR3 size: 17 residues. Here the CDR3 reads CATSRVPAGGRQETQYF. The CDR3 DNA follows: TGTGCCACCAGCAGAGTGCCAGCGGGGGGGCGTCAAGAGACCCAGTACTTC.

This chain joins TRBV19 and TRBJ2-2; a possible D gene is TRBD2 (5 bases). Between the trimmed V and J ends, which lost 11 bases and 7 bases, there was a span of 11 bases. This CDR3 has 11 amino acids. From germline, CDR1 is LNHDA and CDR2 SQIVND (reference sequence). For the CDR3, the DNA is TGTGCCGGTGAGGGAAACGGGGAGCTGTTTTTT. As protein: CAGEGNGELFF.

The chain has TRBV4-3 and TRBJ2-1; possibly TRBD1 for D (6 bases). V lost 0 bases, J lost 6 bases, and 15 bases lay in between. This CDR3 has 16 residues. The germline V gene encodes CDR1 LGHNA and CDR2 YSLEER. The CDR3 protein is CASSQDWQGMGNEQFF. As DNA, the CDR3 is TGCGCCAGCAGCCAAGATTGGCAGGGGATGGGCAATGAGCAGTTCTTC.

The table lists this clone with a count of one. The DNA for the CDR3 is TGTGCCAGCAGCCCACGCCCCGCTACTAAAAGGTACACTGAAGCTTTCTTT. This sequence encodes CASSPRPATKRYTEAFF. The chain uses TRBV7-2 and TRBJ1-1; D is undetermined. Trimming removed 5 bases at V and 3 bases at J, with 22 bases between. The CDR3 runs 17 residues. CDR1 is SGHTA and CDR2 is FQGNSA in the germline V gene.

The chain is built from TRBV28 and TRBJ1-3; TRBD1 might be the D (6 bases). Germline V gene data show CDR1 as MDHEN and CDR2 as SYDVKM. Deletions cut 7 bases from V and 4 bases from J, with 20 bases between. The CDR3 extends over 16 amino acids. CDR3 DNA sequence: TGTGCCAGCACCTTATGGGCAGGGGTTTCCGGAAACACCATATATTTT. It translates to CASTLWAGVSGNTIYF.

CDR3 DNA: TGTGCCAGCTCATCTACTATCGGGACTAGCGGGGGAGTCATGGGGTTGTATTTT. Translating gives CASSSTIGTSGGVMGLYF. This sequence joins TRBV18 and TRBJ2-3; 14 nucleotides agree with TRBD2. The J segment lost 14 bases and the V segment lost 5 bases, leaving 21 bases of the junction unmatched. In germline, CDR1 is KGHSH, CDR2 LQKENI. The CDR3 is 18 residues long.

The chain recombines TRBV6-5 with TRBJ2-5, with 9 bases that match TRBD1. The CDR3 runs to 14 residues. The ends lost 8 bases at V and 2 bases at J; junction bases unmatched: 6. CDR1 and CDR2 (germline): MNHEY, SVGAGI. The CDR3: CASWGQGRQETQYF. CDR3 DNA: TGTGCCAGCTGGGGACAGGGCCGTCAAGAGACCCAGTACTTC.

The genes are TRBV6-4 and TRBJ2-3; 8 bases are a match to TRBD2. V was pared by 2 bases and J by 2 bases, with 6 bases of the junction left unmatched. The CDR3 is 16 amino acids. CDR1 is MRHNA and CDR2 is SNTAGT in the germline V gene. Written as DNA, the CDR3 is TGTGCCAGCAGTGACCCTCAAGCGGGGGACACAGATACGCAGTATTTT. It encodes CASSDPQAGDTDTQYF.

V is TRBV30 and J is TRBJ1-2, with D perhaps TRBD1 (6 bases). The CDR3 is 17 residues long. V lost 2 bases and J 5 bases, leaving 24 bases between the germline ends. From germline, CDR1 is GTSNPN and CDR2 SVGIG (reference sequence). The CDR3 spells CAWSTERDTAFYYGYTF. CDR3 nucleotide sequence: TGTGCCTGGAGTACTGAGCGGGACACCGCCTTTTATTATGGCTACACCTTC.

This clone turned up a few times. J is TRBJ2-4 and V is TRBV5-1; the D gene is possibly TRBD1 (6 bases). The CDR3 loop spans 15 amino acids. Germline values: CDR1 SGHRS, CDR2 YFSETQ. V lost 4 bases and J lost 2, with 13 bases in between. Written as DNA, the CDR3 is TGCGCCAGCAGCGCCGGACAGTCGCCCAAAAACATTCAGTACTTC. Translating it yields CASSAGQSPKNIQYF.

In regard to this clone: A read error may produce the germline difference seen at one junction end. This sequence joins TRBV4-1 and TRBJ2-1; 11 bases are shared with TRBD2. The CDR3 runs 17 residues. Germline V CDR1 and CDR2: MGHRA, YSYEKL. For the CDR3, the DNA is TGCGCCAGCAGCCAAGATACTAGCGGGGGTCTCGGGGCCTCTTGGGTCTTC. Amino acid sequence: CASSQDTSGGLGASWVF.

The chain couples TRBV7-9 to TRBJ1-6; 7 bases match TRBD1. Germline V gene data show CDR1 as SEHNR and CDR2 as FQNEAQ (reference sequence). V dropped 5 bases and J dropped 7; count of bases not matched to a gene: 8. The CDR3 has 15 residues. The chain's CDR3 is CASSPQGERNSPLHF. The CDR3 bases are TGTGCCAGCAGCCCCCAGGGGGAGAGGAATTCACCCCTCCACTTT.

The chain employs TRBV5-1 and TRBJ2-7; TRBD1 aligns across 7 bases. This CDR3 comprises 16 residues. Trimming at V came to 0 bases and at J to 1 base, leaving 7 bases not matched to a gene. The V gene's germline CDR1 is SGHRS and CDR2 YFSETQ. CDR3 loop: CASSLGTGDGSYEQYF. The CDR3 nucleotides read TGCGCCAGCAGCTTGGGTACAGGGGACGGTTCCTACGAGCAGTACTTC.

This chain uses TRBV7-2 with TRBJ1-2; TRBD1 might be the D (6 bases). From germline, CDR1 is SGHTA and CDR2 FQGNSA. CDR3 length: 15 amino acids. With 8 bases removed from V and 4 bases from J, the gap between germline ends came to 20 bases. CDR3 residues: CASSHPGGARYGYTF. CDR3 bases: TGTGCCAGCTCTCACCCGGGGGGGGCCCGCTATGGCTACACCTTC.

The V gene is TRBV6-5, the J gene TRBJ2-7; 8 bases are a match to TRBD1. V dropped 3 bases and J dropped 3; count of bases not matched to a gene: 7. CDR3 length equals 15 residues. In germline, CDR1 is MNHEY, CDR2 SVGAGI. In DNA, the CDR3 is TGTGCCAGCAGTTATGGATCAGGGGGCTTCTACGAGCAGTACTTC. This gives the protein CASSYGSGGFYEQYF.

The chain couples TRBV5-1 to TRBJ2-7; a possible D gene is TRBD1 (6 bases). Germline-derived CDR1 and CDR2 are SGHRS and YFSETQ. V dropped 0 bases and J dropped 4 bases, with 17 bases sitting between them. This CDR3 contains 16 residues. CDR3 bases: TGCGCCAGCAGCTTGGCGGGACAACCCGATCAATACGAGCAGTACTTC. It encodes CASSLAGQPDQYEQYF.

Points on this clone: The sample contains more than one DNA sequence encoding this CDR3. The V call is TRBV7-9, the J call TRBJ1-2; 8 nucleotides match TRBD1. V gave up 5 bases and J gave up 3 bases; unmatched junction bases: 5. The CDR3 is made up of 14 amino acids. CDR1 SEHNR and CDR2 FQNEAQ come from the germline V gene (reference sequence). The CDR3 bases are TGTGCCAGCAGCCCAGGACAGGGCGACTATGGCTACACCTTC. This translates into CASSPGQGDYGYTF.

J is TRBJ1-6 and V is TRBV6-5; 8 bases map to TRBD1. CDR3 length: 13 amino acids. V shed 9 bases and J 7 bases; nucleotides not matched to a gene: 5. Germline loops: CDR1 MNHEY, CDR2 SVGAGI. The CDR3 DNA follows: TGTGCCAGTAAACAGGGGGGAAATTCACCCCTCCACTTT. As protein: CASKQGGNSPLHF.

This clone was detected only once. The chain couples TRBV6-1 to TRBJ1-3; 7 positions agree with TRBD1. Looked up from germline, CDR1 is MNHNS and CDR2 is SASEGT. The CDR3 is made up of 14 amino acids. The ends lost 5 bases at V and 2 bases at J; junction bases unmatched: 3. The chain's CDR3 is CASSTTGTGNTIYF. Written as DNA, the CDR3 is TGTGCCAGCAGTACGACAGGGACTGGAAACACCATATATTTT.

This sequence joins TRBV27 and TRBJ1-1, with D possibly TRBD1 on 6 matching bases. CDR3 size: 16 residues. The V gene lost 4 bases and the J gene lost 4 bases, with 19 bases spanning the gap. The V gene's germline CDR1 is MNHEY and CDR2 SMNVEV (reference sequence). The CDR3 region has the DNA TGTGCCAGCAGTTCCCTTGTGGGGGCCGGGCGCACTGAAGCTTTCTTT. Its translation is CASSSLVGAGRTEAFF.

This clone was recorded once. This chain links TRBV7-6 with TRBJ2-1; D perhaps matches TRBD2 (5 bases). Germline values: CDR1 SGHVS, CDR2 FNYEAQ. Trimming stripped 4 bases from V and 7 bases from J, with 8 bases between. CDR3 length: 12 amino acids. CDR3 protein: CASSSWTNEQFF. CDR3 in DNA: TGTGCCAGCAGCTCCTGGACTAATGAGCAGTTCTTC.

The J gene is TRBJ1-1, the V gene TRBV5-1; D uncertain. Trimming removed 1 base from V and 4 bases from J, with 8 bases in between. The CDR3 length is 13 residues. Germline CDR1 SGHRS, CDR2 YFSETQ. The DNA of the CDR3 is TGCGCCAGCAGCTTGAGGGCGGGCACTGAAGCTTTCTTT. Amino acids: CASSLRAGTEAFF.

The DNA of the CDR3 is TGTGCCAGCAGTTTTGGCATTCTCAGACCCCAGCATTTT. As protein: CASSFGILRPQHF. The chain carries TRBV27 and TRBJ1-5, with D unclear. Looked up from germline, CDR1 is MNHEY and CDR2 is SMNVEV (reference sequence). This CDR3 contains 13 residues. Trimming took off 3 bases at V and 10 bases at J, with 13 bases between the two ends.

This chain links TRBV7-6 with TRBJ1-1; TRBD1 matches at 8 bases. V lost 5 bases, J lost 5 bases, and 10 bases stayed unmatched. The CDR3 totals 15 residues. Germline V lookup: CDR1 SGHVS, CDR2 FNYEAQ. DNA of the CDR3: TGTGCCAGCAGCCCCCGACAGGGGAGTTGGACTGAAGCTTTCTTT. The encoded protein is CASSPRQGSWTEAFF.

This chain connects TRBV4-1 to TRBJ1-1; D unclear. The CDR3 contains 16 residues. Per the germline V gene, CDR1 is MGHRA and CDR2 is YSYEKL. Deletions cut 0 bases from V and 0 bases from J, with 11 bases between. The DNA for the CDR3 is TGCGCCAGCAGCCAAGACCCCAACAGTTTGAACACTGAAGCTTTCTTT. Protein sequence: CASSQDPNSLNTEAFF.

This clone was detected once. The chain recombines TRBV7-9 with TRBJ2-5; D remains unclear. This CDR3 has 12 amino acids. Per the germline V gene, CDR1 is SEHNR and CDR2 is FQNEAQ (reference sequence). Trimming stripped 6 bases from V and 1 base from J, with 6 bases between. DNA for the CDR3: TGTGCCAGCAGACTCGCCCAAGAGACCCAGTACTTC. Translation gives CASRLAQETQYF.

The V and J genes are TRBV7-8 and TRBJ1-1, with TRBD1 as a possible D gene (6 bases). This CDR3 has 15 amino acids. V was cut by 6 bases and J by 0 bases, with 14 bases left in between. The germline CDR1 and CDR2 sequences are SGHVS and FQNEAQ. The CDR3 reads CASRRGGGMNTEAFF. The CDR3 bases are TGTGCCAGCAGAAGGGGGGGTGGTATGAACACTGAAGCTTTCTTT. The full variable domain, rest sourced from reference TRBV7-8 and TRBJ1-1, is GAGVSQSPRYKVAKRGQDVALRCDPISGHVSLFWYQQALGQGPEFLTYFQNEAQLDKSGLPSDRFFAERPEGSVSTLKIQRTQQEDSAVYLCASRRGGGMNTEAFFGQGTRLTVV.

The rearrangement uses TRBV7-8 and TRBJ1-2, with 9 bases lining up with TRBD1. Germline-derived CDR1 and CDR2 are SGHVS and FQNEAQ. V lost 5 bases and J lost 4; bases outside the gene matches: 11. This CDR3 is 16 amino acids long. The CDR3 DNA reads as TGTGCCAGCAGCCCAGGGACAGGGTCAATAGTCTATGGCTACACCTTC. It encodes CASSPGTGSIVYGYTF.

DNA for the CDR3: TGTGCCAGCAGCGGGAGCACTGGTGAGCAGTTCTTC. Encoded protein: CASSGSTGEQFF. The chain has TRBV9 and TRBJ2-1; no clear D. Germline lookup yields CDR1 SGDLS and CDR2 YYNGEE. The CDR3 covers 12 residues. The V end was cut by 3 bases, the J end by 9 bases, with 10 bases between. Using reference TRBV9 and TRBJ2-1 for the parts outside the CDR3, the full variable domain is DSGVTQTPKHLITATGQRVTLRCSPRSGDLSVYWYQQSLDQGLQFLIQYYNGEERAKGNILERFSAQQFPDLHSELNLSSLELGDSALYFCASSGSTGEQFFGPGTRLTVL.